This T cell receptor beta chain was recovered during a study of OX40 agonist ivuxolimab in advanced cancers. About this clone itself: What it recognizes is unknown.

Repertoires were generated with immunoSEQ multiplex PCR, while TCRdb's copy carries only in-frame clones and drops some. Of fewer than 75,000 clones in the sample, 70% to 90% were seen once. Study-level findings and limits: Normalized T-cell clonal expansion was also low in some nonresponders.

After removal of 6 bases from V and 1 base from J, the junction contained 6 bases not matched to a gene. The CDR3 spans 15 residues. Germline loops: CDR1 LNHDA, CDR2 SQIVND (reference sequence). This TCR came from an adult with an advanced solid tumor such as melanoma, head and neck, liver or kidney cancer. The chain couples TRBV19 to TRBJ1-5; 7 bases map to TRBD1. The sample here was CD4+ or CD8+ T cells sorted from blood, taken in a trial of the OX40 agonist ivuxolimab. The CDR3 protein is CASSKGAVSNQPQHF. CDR3 nucleotide sequence: TGTGCCAGTAGCAAGGGGGCTGTGAGCAATCAGCCCCAGCATTTT.